The entry below gives a single TCR beta chain sequence along with its context. Its antigen remains unidentified. The data originate from a study of Ad26.COV2.S vaccination and SARS-CoV-2 variants. Background on the study: Administration of Ad26.COV2.S was intramuscular, either once or twice 56 days apart. Study observations and caveats: Breadth of non-spike TCRs did not differ between vaccinees and placebo recipients. Substantial post-vaccination breadth of spike-specific CD8+ and CD4+ T cell responses was reported. An underestimation of total T cell responses may have resulted from the TCR breadth and depth analyses.

Treatment meaning: around 19 received Ad26.COV2.S at low or high dose, single or two shots; about 5 received placebo; per-sample allocation not given. Sample collection was performed on day 63 after the first vaccine or placebo injection. Libraries were prepared by immunoSEQ multiplex PCR; TCRdb keeps only in-frame clonotypes and omits some of them. The sample carries approximately 450,000 clones, about nine tenths recorded once. The CDR3 sequence is 17 residues long. The chain is built from TRBV12-2 and TRBJ1-4; the D call of TRBD1 is as the table states it, not checked on the DNA. TRBV12-2 is recorded as a pseudogene. The specimen was peripheral blood, collected in a trial of Ad26.COV2.S vaccine versus placebo. This receptor was taken from a person aged 18-60 years who received the Ad26.COV2.S COVID-19 vaccine or a placebo. CDR3 residues: CASRLVCQGDSNEKLFF. The CDR3 DNA reads as TGTGCAAGTCGCTTAGTGTGTCAGGGGGATTCTAATGAAAAACTGTTTTTT.